These 30 T cell receptor beta chains were all obtained from the same sample, sequenced in a study of technical replicates of blood from a few donors. Using immunoSEQ multiplex PCR, the repertoire was profiled, and TCRdb retains in-frame clones only, with some absent. In the table there are roughly 74,000 clones, about 91% of which are singletons. The sequenced sample was T cells isolated from PBMCs. Every receptor here comes from a human donor in good health.

This clone has only one observation. The chain employs TRBV5-1 and TRBJ2-7; 7 nucleotides align to TRBD1. The V and J ends lost 5 bases and 2 bases, in that order; junction bases with no gene match: 10. This CDR3 has 15 amino acids. Germline CDR1 is SGHRS and CDR2 is YFSETQ. The CDR3 DNA reads as TGCGCCAGCAGTTACGGACAGGTTACAACCTACGAGCAGTACTTC. Protein sequence: CASSYGQVTTYEQYF.

The chain has TRBV29-1 and TRBJ2-7; D possibly corresponds to TRBD1 (5 bases). The V gene lost 4 bases and the J gene lost 7 bases, with 17 bases spanning the gap. This CDR3 contains 13 residues. CDR1 and CDR2 from the germline V gene are SQVTM and ANQGSEA. For the CDR3, the DNA is TGCAGCGTTGTTGTGACAGACACCGGGGAGCAGTACTTC. It encodes CSVVVTDTGEQYF.

The chain uses TRBV2 and TRBJ1-1; D unclear. Trimming pared 7 bases from V and 4 bases from J, leaving 19 bases between. The CDR3 totals 15 residues. Germline CDR1 is SNHLY and CDR2 is FYNNEI. CDR3 residues: CASISWREVGTEAFF. In DNA form, the CDR3 reads TGTGCCAGCATCTCCTGGCGGGAAGTGGGCACTGAAGCTTTCTTT.

This chain links TRBV28 with TRBJ2-4, with 7 bases identical to TRBD2. Germline values: CDR1 MDHEN, CDR2 SYDVKM. This CDR3 region has 16 residues. V shed 5 bases and J 0 bases; nucleotides not matched to a gene: 7. CDR3 sequence: CASSPGGVLAKNIQYF. In nucleotides, the CDR3 is TGTGCCAGCAGTCCGGGGGGTGTCTTAGCCAAAAACATTCAGTACTTC.

The J gene is TRBJ1-2, the V gene TRBV4-3, with 9 bases lining up with TRBD1. Per the germline V gene, CDR1 is LGHNA and CDR2 is YSLEER. V lost 4 bases to trimming and J lost 6 bases; unmatched junction nucleotides: 9. The CDR3 runs to 15 residues. The CDR3 nucleotides are TGCGCCAGCAGCCCCTTAAGGACAGGGGTAAATGGCTACACCTTC. This codes for CASSPLRTGVNGYTF.

This CDR3 is CASRPGQGTEAFF. CDR3 bases: TGCGCCAGCAGACCGGGACAGGGAACTGAAGCTTTCTTT. The V gene is TRBV5-1, the J gene TRBJ1-1, with TRBD1 matching over 9 bases. Losses at the gene ends were 5 bases for V and 5 bases for J; bases not matched to a gene: 4. The CDR3 spans 13 residues. The germline V gene has CDR1 SGHRS and CDR2 YFSETQ.

The chain uses TRBV6-4 and TRBJ2-1; TRBD1 agrees at 8 bases. CDR1 and CDR2 from the germline V gene are MRHNA and SNTAGT. This CDR3 comprises 14 residues. With 3 bases clipped from V and 6 bases from J, the junction kept 4 bases outside the gene matches. The CDR3 protein is CASSEGTGSNEQFF. Written as DNA, the CDR3 is TGTGCCAGCAGTGAGGGGACAGGCTCCAATGAGCAGTTCTTC.

The chain uses TRBV4-1 and TRBJ1-2, with 9 positions matching TRBD1. Per the germline V gene, CDR1 is MGHRA and CDR2 is YSYEKL. V trimming: 4 bases; J trimming: 6 bases; junction bases outside the gene matches: 9. The CDR3 runs to 15 residues. Written as DNA, the CDR3 is TGCGCCAGCAGCCGGACGGGACAGGGCATAGATGGCTACACCTTC. The encoded protein is CASSRTGQGIDGYTF.

V is TRBV27 and J is TRBJ2-4; a weak D match, TRBD2 (6 bases). V was clipped by 3 bases and J by 0 bases, with 12 bases between them. The CDR3 consists of 16 residues. Germline CDR1 and CDR2: MNHEY and SMNVEV (reference sequence). The DNA for the CDR3 is TGTGCCAGCAGTTTTTCGCGGGACGCAGCCAAAAACATTCAGTACTTC. This encodes CASSFSRDAAKNIQYF.

The rearrangement joins TRBV4-2 to TRBJ2-7; 8 positions match TRBD1. The CDR3 extends over 17 amino acids. Germline V gene lookup returns CDR1 LGHNA and CDR2 YNFKEQ. Trimming took 0 bases from V and 5 from J; bases not matched to a gene: 12. CDR3 loop: CASSQEGWTGNHHEQYF. CDR3 coding DNA: TGTGCCAGCAGCCAAGAGGGATGGACAGGGAATCACCACGAGCAGTACTTC.

This chain connects TRBV30 to TRBJ1-5, with D possibly matching TRBD1 (6 bases). Trimming took 0 bases from V and 5 from J, leaving 8 bases between them. The V gene's germline CDR1 is GTSNPN and CDR2 SVGIG (reference sequence). The CDR3 is 13 amino acids. The DNA of the CDR3 is TGTGCCTGGAGTGTATACAGGGATCAGCCCCAGCATTTT. Amino acid sequence: CAWSVYRDQPQHF.

The rearrangement joins TRBV7-6 to TRBJ1-1; TRBD1 might be the D (5 bases). This CDR3 comprises 14 residues. CDR1 is SGHVS, CDR2 FNYEAQ, per germline. Trimming removed 3 bases from V and 1 base from J, with 9 bases in between. The CDR3 region is CASSFTGTNTEAFF. The CDR3 region has the DNA TGTGCCAGCAGCTTTACAGGCACGAACACTGAAGCTTTCTTT.

The gene calls are TRBV7-3 and TRBJ2-7; D possibly corresponds to TRBD2 (6 bases). Germline CDR1 SGHTA, CDR2 FQGTGA. The CDR3 spans 14 residues. The V and J ends lost 5 bases and 5 bases respectively, with 16 bases between them. CDR3 in DNA: TGTGCCAGCAGCCCCTCCGGCGGGGCACACGAGCAGTACTTC. Amino acids: CASSPSGGAHEQYF.

The chain joins TRBV27 to TRBJ2-5; no definite D call. CDR3 size: 13 residues. V was pared by 5 bases and J by 5 bases, with 12 bases between. Germline V gene sequence: CDR1 MNHEY, CDR2 SMNVEV (reference sequence). The CDR3 sequence: CASSIFRLETQYF. The CDR3 bases are TGTGCCAGCAGTATCTTCCGACTGGAGACCCAGTACTTC.

The chain employs TRBV15 and TRBJ1-4; 9 bases are shared with TRBD1. This CDR3 region has 15 residues. Germline CDR1 is LNHNV and CDR2 is YYDKDF (reference sequence). The ends lost 7 bases at V and 7 bases at J; junction bases unmatched: 10. The CDR3 is CATNNLGQGFEKLFF. The CDR3 DNA follows: TGTGCCACCAATAACCTGGGACAGGGCTTTGAAAAACTGTTTTTT. Full variable domain (outside the CDR3, taken from reference TRBV15 and TRBJ1-4): DAMVIQNPRYQVTQFGKPVTLSCSQTLNHNVMYWYQQKSSQAPKLLFHYYDKDFNNEADTPDNFQSRRPNTSFCFLDIRSPGLGDTAMYLCATNNLGQGFEKLFFGSGTQLSVL.

In its sample, this clone was seen a few times. In DNA form, the CDR3 reads TGTGCCAGCAGCTTAGCGCGTTGGACAGGGACTGGGGCCAACGTCCTGACTTTC. This encodes CASSLARWTGTGANVLTF. This rearrangement joins TRBV7-6 to TRBJ2-6, with 8 bases aligning to TRBD1. Trimming removed 0 bases from V and 2 bases from J; junction bases left unmatched: 6. The CDR3 is 18 amino acids. Germline values: CDR1 SGHVS, CDR2 FNYEAQ.

In its sample, this clone was seen a few times. This sequence joins TRBV6-4 and TRBJ2-3, with 12 bases fitting TRBD2. The CDR3 loop spans 16 amino acids. Germline V gives CDR1 MRHNA, CDR2 SNTAGT. The J segment lost 0 bases and the V segment lost 2 bases, leaving 0 bases of the junction unmatched. The CDR3 reads CASSDGTSGSTDTQYF. CDR3 DNA sequence: TGTGCCAGCAGTGACGGGACTAGCGGGAGCACAGATACGCAGTATTTT.

The V gene is TRBV30, the J gene TRBJ1-1; possibly TRBD1 for D (6 bases). The germline V and J ends were trimmed by 0 bases and 6 bases, with 11 bases remaining between them. The CDR3 runs to 13 residues. CDR1 and CDR2 (germline): GTSNPN, SVGIG (reference sequence). CDR3 loop: CAWSVQGWAEAFF. The CDR3 DNA sequence: TGTGCCTGGAGTGTACAGGGTTGGGCTGAAGCTTTCTTT.

The chain is built from TRBV5-4 and TRBJ1-4; 8 nucleotides match TRBD1. Germline-derived CDR1 and CDR2 are SGHNT and YYREEE (reference sequence). The CDR3 is 15 residues long. Losses at the gene ends were 3 bases for V and 7 bases for J; bases not matched to a gene: 8. The CDR3 here is CASSSYGQGSEKLFF. For the CDR3, the DNA is TGTGCCAGCAGCTCCTACGGACAGGGAAGTGAAAAACTGTTTTTT.

The CDR3 region is CSALAADTQYF. Written as DNA, the CDR3 is TGCAGTGCTCTAGCCGCGGATACGCAGTATTTT. The J gene is TRBJ2-3, the V gene TRBV20-1; TRBD2 is a possible D gene (5 bases). CDR3 length equals 11 residues. CDR1 and CDR2 from the germline V gene are DFQATT and SNEGSKA (reference sequence). Deletions cut 5 bases from V and 6 bases from J, with 9 bases between.

The chain combines TRBV11-3 with TRBJ2-7; a possible D gene is TRBD2 (7 bases). The germline gives CDR1 SGHNT, CDR2 YENEEA. This CDR3 has 15 residues. Trimming took off 3 bases at V and 3 bases at J, with 15 bases between the two ends. This CDR3 is CASSFGRGAHYEQYF. CDR3 DNA: TGTGCCAGCAGCTTTGGTCGGGGGGCACACTACGAGCAGTACTTC.

The CDR3 loop is CASSYSGTGHQPQHF. The CDR3 bases are TGTGCCAGCAGTTACTCAGGGACAGGGCATCAGCCCCAGCATTTT. The chain uses TRBV6-5 and TRBJ1-5; 9 bases match TRBD1. Trimming cost V 0 bases and J 5 bases; bases outside gene matches: 2. The CDR3 sequence is 15 residues long. CDR1 and CDR2 (germline): MNHEY, SVGAGI.

The chain couples TRBV6-6 to TRBJ1-5; TRBD1 agrees at 7 bases. V trimming: 5 bases; J trimming: 6 bases; junction bases outside the gene matches: 4. Germline lookup yields CDR1 MNHNY and CDR2 SVGAGI (reference sequence). The CDR3 contains 13 residues. The CDR3 nucleotides are TGTGCCAGCAGTACAGGGGCTCTTCAGCCCCAGCATTTT. Translation: CASSTGALQPQHF.

The J gene is TRBJ2-3, the V gene TRBV4-3, with a tentative D call TRBD1 (5 bases). This CDR3 spans 17 amino acids. The germline gives CDR1 LGHNA, CDR2 YSLEER. The V end lost 4 bases, the J end lost 1 base, and 18 bases lay between the germline ends. CDR3 sequence (DNA): TGCGCCAGCAGCCTATTAAAATTCAGGGCCCGCACAGATACGCAGTATTTT. This encodes CASSLLKFRARTDTQYF.

The V call is TRBV19, the J call TRBJ1-1, with unresolved D. Germline assignment: CDR1 LNHDA and CDR2 SQIVND (reference sequence). CDR3 size: 13 residues. The V end was cut by 3 bases, the J end by 6 bases, with 11 bases between. For the CDR3, the DNA is TGTGCCAGTAGTATTACGGTCCCGGCTGAAGCTTTCTTT. It specifies CASSITVPAEAFF.

V gene TRBV4-1 combines with J gene TRBJ1-5; tentative D call: TRBD1 (6 bases). Per the germline V gene, CDR1 is MGHRA and CDR2 is YSYEKL. Trimming left V 0 bases short and J 4 bases short, with 13 bases between. This CDR3 contains 16 residues. This chain's CDR3 is CASSQEAGQLNQPQHF. CDR3 nucleotides: TGCGCCAGCAGCCAAGAAGCCGGACAGCTAAATCAGCCCCAGCATTTT.

The chain has TRBV1 and TRBJ2-1; TRBD2 is the table's D call and was not checked against the DNA. TRBV1 is assigned pseudogene status. This CDR3 has 14 amino acids. The CDR3 loop is CTSSQMYSDNEQFF. CDR3 DNA sequence: TGCACCAGCAGCCAAATGTATAGCGACAATGAGCAGTTCTTC.

This sequence joins TRBV10-3 and TRBJ1-4; D is unresolved. V lost 0 bases, J lost 7 bases, and 6 bases lay in between. This CDR3 spans 13 amino acids. Germline V gene data show CDR1 as ENHRY and CDR2 as SYGVKD. CDR3 nucleotide sequence: TGTGCCATCAGTGAGTCGACTGCTGAAAAACTGTTTTTT. It yields the protein CAISESTAEKLFF.

The CDR3 spells CASIKAGGTEKLFF. CDR3 nucleotides: TGTGCCTCTATTAAGGCCGGCGGGACTGAAAAACTGTTTTTT. The chain combines TRBV6-1 with TRBJ1-4, with D possibly being TRBD1 (5 bases). This CDR3 has 14 amino acids. V gave up 11 bases and J gave up 7 bases, with 20 bases separating them. Germline V gene data show CDR1 as MNHNS and CDR2 as SASEGT.

The chain carries TRBV30 and TRBJ2-5, with D possibly matching TRBD2 (6 bases). This CDR3 comprises 13 residues. V was shortened by 0 bases and J by 5 bases, with 10 bases between the two germline ends. From germline, CDR1 is GTSNPN and CDR2 SVGIG (reference sequence). The CDR3 here is CAWSVRGTETQYF. In DNA, the CDR3 is TGTGCCTGGAGTGTACGGGGGACGGAGACCCAGTACTTC.